These 32 T cell receptor beta chains were all obtained from the same sample, sequenced in a study of control samples from healthy donors and cancer patients. Clones were sequenced by immunoSEQ multiplex PCR, and TCRdb holds only the in-frame ones, with some missing. The sample has about 85,000 clones; about 89% are singletons. The sample comprised blood. These receptors were collected from a woman aged 60-70 years in good health.

The CDR3 region has the DNA TGTGCCAGCAGCCCCCGGGACAGGGTTAACTATGGCTACACCTTC. This encodes CASSPRDRVNYGYTF. The chain is built from TRBV9 and TRBJ1-2; 9 positions match TRBD1. This CDR3 is built from 15 residues. CDR1 and CDR2 from the germline V gene are SGDLS and YYNGEE. With V trimmed by 4 bases and J by 1 base, 5 bases remained unmatched.

The rearrangement uses TRBV6-5 and TRBJ2-7; 7 bases match TRBD2. Unmatched junction bases numbered 9, after V lost 2 bases and J lost 2 bases. Germline CDR1 and CDR2: MNHEY and SVGAGI. CDR3 length: 16 amino acids. CDR3 coding DNA: TGTGCCAGCAGTTACGGACTGGGGACTAAAACCTACGAGCAGTACTTC. Its translation is CASSYGLGTKTYEQYF.

The rearrangement uses TRBV5-5 and TRBJ1-1; the match to TRBD1 covers 7 bases. The germline gives CDR1 SGHKS, CDR2 YYEKEE (reference sequence). V shed 7 bases and J 5 bases; nucleotides not matched to a gene: 8. This CDR3 comprises 13 residues. CDR3 DNA sequence: TGTGCCAGCCTCCCACAGGGGCGAACTGAAGCTTTCTTT. It translates to CASLPQGRTEAFF. Filled out from reference TRBV5-5 and TRBJ1-1, the complete variable domain reads DAGVTQSPTHLIKTRGQQVTLRCSPISGHKSVSWYQQVLGQGPQFIFQYYEKEERGRGNFPDRFSARQFPNYSSELNVNALLLGDSALYLCASLPQGRTEAFFGQGTRLTVV.

This chain connects TRBV7-2 to TRBJ2-2; the D gene is possibly TRBD2 (6 bases). Per the germline V gene, CDR1 is SGHTA and CDR2 is FQGNSA. V lost 1 base to trimming and J lost 7 bases, with 7 bases between them. The CDR3 consists of 13 residues. CDR3 sequence: CASSLGRGGELFF. The CDR3 DNA is TGTGCCAGCAGCTTAGGGCGGGGCGGGGAGCTGTTTTTT.

The gene calls are TRBV28 and TRBJ1-6, with 7 bases aligning to TRBD1. The V and J ends lost 5 bases and 6 bases, in that order; junction bases with no gene match: 7. Germline CDR1 reads MDHEN; CDR2 reads SYDVKM. The CDR3 is 15 residues long. The CDR3 spells CASSPTGVGNSPLHF. The CDR3, as DNA: TGTGCCAGCAGTCCCACAGGGGTAGGTAATTCACCCCTCCACTTT.

The J gene is TRBJ2-7, the V gene TRBV3-1 (or the pseudogene TRBV3-2); 10 bases match TRBD2. The J segment lost 0 bases and the V segment lost 4 bases, leaving 3 bases of the junction unmatched. This CDR3 has 15 residues. Germline CDR1 LGHDT, CDR2 YNNKEL (reference sequence). CDR3 in amino acids: CASSLSGRSSYEQYF. As DNA, the CDR3 is TGTGCCAGCAGCCTTAGCGGGAGGAGCTCCTACGAGCAGTACTTC.

The chain has TRBV5-4 and TRBJ2-7; D is undetermined. The CDR3 has 13 residues. Deletions cut 3 bases from V and 5 bases from J, with 12 bases between. Germline loops: CDR1 SGHNT, CDR2 YYREEE (reference sequence). Here the CDR3 reads CASSYRSTDEQYF. CDR3 DNA: TGTGCCAGCAGCTACCGCTCGACGGACGAGCAGTACTTC.

The chain employs TRBV28 and TRBJ1-6, with D hard to call. CDR3 length: 15 amino acids. Trimming removed 5 bases from V and 4 bases from J, with 12 bases in between. Germline V gene lookup returns CDR1 MDHEN and CDR2 SYDVKM. CDR3 sequence reads: CASSAGRSYNSPLHF. The CDR3 DNA follows: TGTGCCAGCAGTGCTGGACGGTCTTATAATTCACCCCTCCACTTT.

The chain joins TRBV11-3 to TRBJ2-5; D remains unclear. The length of the CDR3 is 12 residues. Germline V gene sequence: CDR1 SGHNT, CDR2 YENEEA. V lost 3 bases and J lost 4, with 6 bases in between. In DNA form, the CDR3 reads TGTGCCAGCAGCTTCCCGAGAGAGACCCAGTACTTC. Residues: CASSFPRETQYF.

The chain combines TRBV11-1 with TRBJ1-1; the D is unclear. This CDR3 has 14 residues. Germline CDR1 SGHAT, CDR2 FQDESV (reference sequence). V shed 1 base and J shed 0 bases, with 6 bases lying between them. The DNA for the CDR3 is TGTGCCAGCAGCTTAGGTACCTTGAACACTGAAGCTTTCTTT. This encodes CASSLGTLNTEAFF. Combining the CDR3 with reference TRBV11-1 and TRBJ1-1 gives the whole variable domain EAEVAQSPRYKITEKSQAVAFWCDPISGHATLYWYRQILGQGPELLVQFQDESVVDDSQLPKDRFSAERLKGVDSTLKIQPAELGDSAMYLCASSLGTLNTEAFFGQGTRLTVV.

The genes are TRBV5-1 and TRBJ2-3; 9 nucleotides line up with TRBD2. Trimming took 4 bases from V and 4 from J; bases not matched to a gene: 10. Germline CDR1 and CDR2: SGHRS and YFSETQ. This CDR3 has 16 residues. The CDR3 region has the DNA TGCGCCAGCAGCCGGGGGGCTAGCGGGAAAGCAGATACGCAGTATTTT. Translated: CASSRGASGKADTQYF.

The gene calls are TRBV5-1 and TRBJ2-4, with D perhaps matching TRBD2 (6 bases). The V end lost 4 bases, the J end lost 8 bases, and 16 bases lay between the germline ends. CDR1 is SGHRS and CDR2 is YFSETQ in the germline V gene. The CDR3 covers 14 residues. The chain's CDR3 is CASSQEGFRDIQYF. The CDR3 DNA follows: TGCGCCAGCAGCCAGGAGGGGTTCAGGGACATTCAGTACTTC.

J is TRBJ2-5 and V is TRBV5-1; D unresolved. The germline V and J ends were trimmed by 4 bases and 1 base, with 8 bases remaining between them. Germline assignment: CDR1 SGHRS and CDR2 YFSETQ. This CDR3 region has 13 residues. CDR3 bases: TGCGCCAGCAGCAACAACGTCCAAGAGACCCAGTACTTC. Amino acid sequence: CASSNNVQETQYF.

This rearrangement joins TRBV2 to TRBJ1-5; no reliable D call. V was trimmed by 6 bases and J by 4 bases, leaving 10 bases between them. This CDR3 is built from 13 residues. Germline V gene sequence: CDR1 SNHLY, CDR2 FYNNEI. Written as DNA, the CDR3 is TGTGCCAGCAGCCCCGGACCGAATCAGCCCCAGCATTTT. This gives the protein CASSPGPNQPQHF.

The CDR3 sequence is CASSTPESKRSGLWITEAFF. CDR3 nucleotides: TGTGCCAGCAGCACCCCCGAGAGTAAGAGGTCTGGATTATGGATCACTGAAGCTTTCTTT. The chain uses TRBV21-1 and TRBJ1-1. TRBV21-1 is listed as a pseudogene. This CDR3 is 20 amino acids long.

The rearrangement links TRBV29-1 to TRBJ1-2; D perhaps matches TRBD1 (5 bases). The germline V gene encodes CDR1 SQVTM and CDR2 ANQGSEA. CDR3 length: 14 residues. V gave up 7 bases and J gave up 4 bases, with 19 bases separating them. The DNA of the CDR3 is TGCAGCGCAACCCCCCCCCGGGGCGGCTATGGCTACACCTTC. As protein: CSATPPRGGYGYTF. Combining the CDR3 with reference TRBV29-1 and TRBJ1-2 gives the whole variable domain SAVISQKPSRDICQRGTSLTIQCQVDSQVTMMFWYRQQPGQSLTLIATANQGSEATYESGFVIDKFPISRPNLTFSTLTVSNMSPEDSSIYLCSATPPRGGYGYTFGSGTRLTVV.

As regards this clone: One junction end does not reproduce the germline sequence, and a read error may be involved. The rearrangement joins TRBV24-1 to TRBJ1-1; TRBD1 matches 7 bases. Germline-derived CDR1 and CDR2 are KGHDR and SFDVKD. This CDR3 region has 21 residues. The CDR3 region has the DNA TGTTCCACCAGTGACACCCTCGGACAGGAACCGTGGTCCACGGGGGACACTGAAGCTTTCTTT. This encodes CSTSDTLGQEPWSTGDTEAFF.

This chain links TRBV6-6 with TRBJ1-2; 8 bases align to TRBD1. The trim removed 5 bases at V and 6 bases at J, leaving 17 bases unmatched. CDR3 length equals 17 residues. Germline V lookup: CDR1 MNHNY, CDR2 SVGAGI (reference sequence). CDR3 loop: CASSPGTWDRLSHGYTF. CDR3 DNA sequence: TGTGCCAGCAGTCCGGGAACTTGGGACAGGCTTAGTCATGGCTACACCTTC.

The rearrangement joins TRBV19 to TRBJ2-1; TRBD1 is a possible D gene (5 bases). Trimming stripped 3 bases from V and 3 bases from J, with 18 bases between. Germline assignment: CDR1 LNHDA and CDR2 SQIVND (reference sequence). This CDR3 has 17 amino acids. CDR3: CASSIGLSQAYYNEQFF. CDR3 bases: TGTGCCAGTAGTATCGGGCTCTCACAGGCCTACTACAATGAGCAGTTCTTC.

The V call is TRBV28, the J call TRBJ2-5; D ambiguous. The ends were cut back, 6 bases at V and 4 bases at J, with 9 bases in the middle. CDR3 length: 12 residues. Germline V gene data show CDR1 as MDHEN and CDR2 as SYDVKM. CDR3 coding DNA: TGTGCCAGCAGCTTGATTGGAGAGACCCAGTACTTC. Amino acid sequence: CASSLIGETQYF.

J is TRBJ2-3 and V is TRBV9; 8 bases fit TRBD2. The CDR3 is made up of 17 amino acids. The V and J ends lost 2 bases and 1 base, in that order; junction bases with no gene match: 9. CDR1 is SGDLS and CDR2 is YYNGEE in the germline V gene. The CDR3 nucleotides are TGTGCCAGCAGCGTTGCGGGAGGTTGGACCCGCACAGATACGCAGTATTTT. Its translation: CASSVAGGWTRTDTQYF.

The genes are TRBV6-6 and TRBJ1-2; 8 bases match TRBD1. Germline assignment: CDR1 MNHNY and CDR2 SVGAGI (reference sequence). The CDR3 contains 15 residues. After removal of 7 bases from V and 0 bases from J, the junction contained 7 bases not matched to a gene. The CDR3 region is CASIRMGQANYGYTF. The CDR3 DNA sequence: TGTGCCAGCATTAGAATGGGACAGGCTAACTATGGCTACACCTTC.

The chain couples TRBV6-5 to TRBJ2-1, with 7 bases that match TRBD2. Germline CDR1 reads MNHEY; CDR2 reads SVGAGI. V trimming: 0 bases; J trimming: 7 bases; junction bases outside the gene matches: 6. The CDR3 loop spans 15 amino acids. In DNA, the CDR3 is TGTGCCAGCAGTTACTCGGGGGGGGATGAGAATGAGCAGTTCTTC. Translation: CASSYSGGDENEQFF.

This clone was found once. J is TRBJ2-1 and V is TRBV7-2; D is undetermined. V was cut by 0 bases and J by 3 bases, with 6 bases left in between. This CDR3 comprises 14 residues. CDR1 and CDR2 (germline): SGHTA, FQGNSA. The CDR3 DNA is TGTGCCAGCAGCTTAGCGCTATTCTACAATGAGCAGTTCTTC. Its protein is CASSLALFYNEQFF.

V gene TRBV5-1 combines with J gene TRBJ2-5; D call uncertain. V was trimmed by 2 bases and J by 1 base, leaving 3 bases between them. Germline V gene lookup returns CDR1 SGHRS and CDR2 YFSETQ. The CDR3 runs to 12 residues. CDR3 nucleotides: TGCGCCAGCAGCTTAACCCAAGAGACCCAGTACTTC. It is translated as CASSLTQETQYF.

The V call is TRBV19, the J call TRBJ2-3, with TRBD2 identical over 11 bases. CDR1 is LNHDA and CDR2 is SQIVND in the germline V gene (reference sequence). The ends lost 2 bases at V and 3 bases at J; junction bases unmatched: 10. The CDR3 runs to 18 residues. This chain's CDR3 is CASSILGRASGGTDTQYF. CDR3 bases: TGTGCCAGTAGTATACTCGGACGGGCTAGCGGGGGGACAGATACGCAGTATTTT.

This clone has only one observation. The chain links TRBV16 to TRBJ2-7; D is undetermined. Germline CDR1 reads KGHSY; CDR2 reads FQNENV. Trimming took 4 bases from V and 5 from J, leaving 12 bases between them. The CDR3 totals 13 residues. CDR3: CASSPRLSHEQYF. In nucleotides, the CDR3 is TGTGCCAGCAGCCCTCGTCTTTCCCACGAGCAGTACTTC.

The J gene is TRBJ1-6, the V gene TRBV7-2; 7 positions match TRBD1. Germline V gene data show CDR1 as SGHTA and CDR2 as FQGNSA. J was trimmed by 10 bases and V by 1 base; bases with no gene match: 4. The CDR3 has 14 amino acids. CDR3 DNA sequence: TGTACCAGCAGCTTAGAGACCAGGGGGTCACCCCTCCACTTT. Its protein is CTSSLETRGSPLHF.

The chain joins TRBV6-1 to TRBJ2-2, with 10 bases fitting TRBD2. After removal of 1 base from V and 1 base from J, the junction contained 0 bases not matched to a gene. The CDR3 extends over 16 amino acids. The germline gives CDR1 MNHNS, CDR2 SASEGT. The CDR3: CASSEGLAGNTGELFF. The CDR3 DNA sequence: TGTGCCAGCAGTGAAGGACTAGCGGGGAACACCGGGGAGCTGTTTTTT.

This clone came up once. The chain links TRBV7-9 to TRBJ2-5, with a possible D match to TRBD2 (6 bases). Trimming pared 5 bases from V and 2 bases from J, leaving 12 bases between. The CDR3 has 14 residues. Germline V CDR1 and CDR2: SEHNR, FQNEAQ (reference sequence). CDR3 amino acids: CASSPNGGQETQYF. Here the CDR3 DNA reads TGTGCCAGCAGCCCCAATGGAGGGCAAGAGACCCAGTACTTC.

The chain combines TRBV5-1 with TRBJ2-1; the match to TRBD2 covers 16 bases. CDR1 and CDR2 (germline): SGHRS, YFSETQ. Trimming cost V 4 bases and J 0 bases; bases outside gene matches: 10. The CDR3 has 20 residues. The CDR3 nucleotides are TGCGCCAGCAGCGCGATAGGGACTAGCGGGAGGGGTTACTCCTACAATGAGCAGTTCTTC. Amino acids: CASSAIGTSGRGYSYNEQFF.

The V call is TRBV11-2, the J call TRBJ1-5, with D maybe TRBD1 (5 bases). CDR3 length: 18 residues. The V and J ends lost 5 bases and 7 bases respectively, with 27 bases between them. Per the germline V gene, CDR1 is SGHAT and CDR2 is FQNNGV. The CDR3, as DNA: TGTGCCAGCAGCACTAGGCGGGGGGAGAGGGGCTCGGCCCAGCCCCAGCATTTT. Its protein product is CASSTRRGERGSAQPQHF.